This TCR beta chain was obtained from a study of spatial heterogeneity in lung cancer. MiXCR was run by TCRdb on the 5' RACE reads, yielding one entry per CDR3 protein. The table shows approximately 13,000 distinct CDR3 sequences, with approximately 14% occurring only once. The trim removed 4 bases at V and 0 bases at J, leaving 6 bases unmatched. Germline loops: CDR1 MNHEY, CDR2 SVGAGI. This CDR3 contains 16 residues. Specified time point: sample taken at primary tumor resection. The sequenced material consisted of unsorted whole RNA from tumor, nontumor lung or frozen PBMC. The material sequenced was PBMCs, taken at surgery. The V call is TRBV6-5, the J call TRBJ2-3, with TRBD1 matching 8 bases. This TCR derives from a male donor with early-stage non-small cell lung cancer. CDR3 DNA: TGTGCCAGCAGTTCTAGGACAGGGACGAGCACAGATACGCAGTATTTT. Translating it yields CASSSRTGTSTDTQYF.